The present T cell receptor (beta chain) was sequenced within a study of T cell responses to AZD1222 COVID-19 vaccine. Overall study results and limits: At study baseline, merely a handful of AZD1222 recipients were seropositive.

The repertoire was sequenced with immunoSEQ multiplex PCR; TCRdb's copy has only in-frame clones and lacks some. The data show under 90,000 clones, with about four fifths seen just once and roughly 1.3% held by the top ten. The sample holds one count of this clone. Its antigen is not identified. This clonotype was obtained from an adult who received the AZD1222 COVID-19 vaccine. Sequenced material: peripheral blood, taken 28 days after the second AZD1222 dose.

CDR3: CASRRTGGSYNSPLHF. The CDR3 region has the DNA TGTGCCAGCAGACGGACAGGGGGCTCCTATAATTCACCCCTCCACTTT. V usage is TRBV5-4 and J usage is TRBJ1-6; 10 bases map to TRBD1. Trimming removed 5 bases from V and 0 bases from J; junction bases left unmatched: 2. Germline CDR1 is SGHNT and CDR2 is YYREEE (reference sequence). CDR3 length: 16 amino acids.